This entry lists 32 T cell receptor beta chains sequenced from one sample in a study of Graves' ophthalmopathy and Graves' hyperthyroidism. RNA transcripts were the source from which TCR beta CDR3 regions were amplified. The workflow started with a first-round RT-PCR run with HTBI primers and then moved on to a second-round multiplex PCR. TCRdb itself ran the multiplex PCR reads through MiXCR, one entry per CDR3 protein. This sample yields about 740,000 distinct CDR3 sequences, of which approximately 40% are seen a single time; approximately 46% belongs to the top ten. The sequenced sample was peripheral blood. The receptors were gathered from an adult man with Graves' ophthalmopathy.

This sequence joins TRBV25-1 and TRBJ1-2; 9 nucleotides match TRBD1. The CDR3 runs to 14 residues. Germline V gene sequence: CDR1 MGHDK, CDR2 SYGVNS. V lost 8 bases, J lost 6 bases, and 10 bases stayed unmatched. The CDR3 DNA reads as TGTGCCAGCTCGCGCGATGGACAGGGGAATGGCTACACCTTC. Translating gives CASSRDGQGNGYTF.

The V call is TRBV2, the J call TRBJ2-7; TRBD1 is a possible D gene (6 bases). Germline assignment: CDR1 SNHLY and CDR2 FYNNEI. Deletions cut 1 base from V and 0 bases from J, with 10 bases between. The CDR3 is 15 amino acids. CDR3 in amino acids: CASSEGGRGSYEQYF. In DNA, the CDR3 is TGTGCCAGCAGTGAAGGGGGCAGGGGCTCCTACGAGCAGTACTTC.

In regard to this clonotype: This CDR3 is missing its conserved last phenylalanine or tryptophan, likely due to a read error. It is unclear where the CDR3 begins or ends on the DNA, so no DNA is shown, and the CDR3 is as TCRdb lists it. This chain connects TRBV10-3 to TRBJ1-1. The CDR3 length is 9 residues, termini included. In germline, CDR1 is ENHRY, CDR2 SYGVKD. The CDR3 loop reads CAISAAGIY.

Worth noting for this clonotype: This sequence may be a read error, since a much larger clone differs from it by one base. V is TRBV20-1 and J is TRBJ1-5; D ambiguous. CDR1 and CDR2 (germline): DFQATT, SNEGSKA (reference sequence). Trimming removed 1 base from V and 5 bases from J, with 6 bases in between. The CDR3 covers 12 residues. The CDR3: CSARGPYQPQHF. CDR3 nucleotides: TGCAGTGCTAGAGGACCTTATCAGCCCCAGCATTTT.

The genes are TRBV9 and TRBJ1-5; possible D gene TRBD1, 5 bases. V dropped 0 bases and J dropped 0 bases, with 10 bases sitting between them. The V gene's germline CDR1 is SGDLS and CDR2 YYNGEE. The CDR3 covers 16 residues. The CDR3 bases are TGTGCCAGCAGCGTAGATCCGGGGGTTAGCAATCAGCCCCAGCATTTT. Protein sequence: CASSVDPGVSNQPQHF.

In this sample, this clonotype turned up many times. The chain carries TRBV7-6 and TRBJ2-7; possible D gene TRBD2, 5 bases. The CDR3 is 13 residues long. Looked up from germline, CDR1 is SGHVS and CDR2 is FNYEAQ. V was clipped by 1 base and J by 6 bases, with 10 bases between them. The CDR3 nucleotides are TGTGCCAGCAGCTTAGAAGAGGGCGGCGAGCAGTACTTC. Translated: CASSLEEGGEQYF. The whole variable domain, remainder taken from reference TRBV7-6 and TRBJ2-7, is GAGVSQSPRYKVTKRGQDVALRCDPISGHVSLYWYRQALGQGPEFLTYFNYEAQQDKSGLPNDRFSAERPEGSISTLTIQRTEQRDSAMYRCASSLEEGGEQYFGPGTRLTVT.

The V gene is TRBV7-2, the J gene TRBJ2-7; D may correspond to TRBD1 or TRBD2 (5 bases each). This CDR3 has 16 amino acids. The V gene lost 0 bases and the J gene lost 3 bases, with 15 bases spanning the gap. Germline V gene data show CDR1 as SGHTA and CDR2 as FQGNSA. The CDR3 DNA is TGTGCCAGCAGCTTAGCCGAAGAGGGGTCGAGCTACGAGCAGTACTTC. Its protein product is CASSLAEEGSSYEQYF.

The V gene is TRBV15, the J gene TRBJ2-6, with D perhaps matching TRBD1 or TRBD2 (6 bases each). The CDR3 is 17 amino acids. Per the germline V gene, CDR1 is LNHNV and CDR2 is YYDKDF (reference sequence). Trimming removed 5 bases from V and 0 bases from J, with 14 bases in between. CDR3 sequence: CATSGGDKGSGANVLTF. The CDR3 bases are TGTGCCACCAGCGGAGGGGACAAGGGCTCTGGGGCCAACGTCCTGACTTTC.

The chain joins TRBV9 to TRBJ2-5, with 10 bases identical to TRBD2. Germline V lookup: CDR1 SGDLS, CDR2 YYNGEE. The CDR3 covers 16 residues. V lost 4 bases and J lost 5; bases outside the gene matches: 11. The CDR3 reads CASSPGRAGGFETQYF. The DNA for the CDR3 is TGTGCCAGCAGCCCCGGGCGAGCGGGGGGGTTTGAGACCCAGTACTTC.

As concerns this clonotype: This may arise from a read error, as a much more abundant clone is one base away. This rearrangement joins TRBV11-2 to TRBJ1-6, with D unresolved. Germline lookup yields CDR1 SGHAT and CDR2 FQNNGV. The CDR3 loop spans 12 amino acids. V was shortened by 4 bases and J by 13 bases, with 11 bases between the two germline ends. The CDR3 DNA reads as TGTGCCAGCAGCTCTCCCCTTGGGCCCCTCCACTTT. Encoded protein: CASSSPLGPLHF.

The rearrangement uses TRBV7-3 and TRBJ2-5; no clear D gene. CDR1 is SGHTA and CDR2 is FQGTGA in the germline V gene. The CDR3 spans 15 residues. V dropped 5 bases and J dropped 2 bases, with 15 bases sitting between them. The CDR3: CASSLSWIGQETQYF. The CDR3 DNA reads TGTGCCAGCAGCCTATCTTGGATCGGGCAAGAGACCCAGTACTTC. Full variable domain (missing parts from reference TRBV7-3 and TRBJ2-5): GAGVSQTPSNKVTEKGKYVELRCDPISGHTALYWYRQSLGQGPEFLIYFQGTGAADDSGLPNDRFFAVRPEGSVSTLKIQRTERGDSAVYLCASSLSWIGQETQYFGPGTRLLVL.

This clonotype was observed many times. V usage is TRBV6-6 and J usage is TRBJ1-5; D gene uncertain. V gave up 6 bases and J gave up 1 base, with 16 bases separating them. Germline V gene lookup returns CDR1 MNHNY and CDR2 SVGAGI (reference sequence). There are 16 residues in the CDR3. The CDR3 DNA reads TGTGCCAGCAGCTATCTACGGGATCAAAGCAATCAGCCCCAGCATTTT. Translation: CASSYLRDQSNQPQHF.

In the case of this clonotype: One end of the junction fails to match germline, which may point to a read error. The genes are TRBV6-5 and TRBJ2-3, with a tentative D call TRBD2 (5 bases). Germline lookup yields CDR1 MNHEY and CDR2 SVGAGI. The CDR3 runs 13 residues. CDR3 amino acids: CAISIGDGDTQYF. CDR3 DNA sequence: TGTGCCATCAGTATCGGGGATGGGGATACGCAGTATTTT.

This clonotype was counted at least ten times. This rearrangement joins TRBV19 to TRBJ1-1; 11 nucleotides line up with TRBD1. Germline V lookup: CDR1 LNHDA, CDR2 SQIVND (reference sequence). The V segment lost 7 bases and the J segment 8 bases; nucleotides outside the gene matches: 3. The CDR3 covers 12 residues. As DNA, the CDR3 is TGTGCCAGTAACGGACAGGGGGCCGAAGCTTTCTTT. Its translation is CASNGQGAEAFF.

The chain couples TRBV2 to TRBJ2-6; D tentatively fits TRBD1 or TRBD2 (6 bases each). The germline V and J ends were trimmed by 3 bases and 4 bases, with 13 bases remaining between them. Germline V gene data show CDR1 as SNHLY and CDR2 as FYNNEI. This CDR3 region has 16 residues. The CDR3 reads CASSDPGASGANVLTF. DNA for the CDR3: TGTGCCAGCAGTGATCCGGGGGCAAGCGGGGCCAACGTCCTGACTTTC.

This clonotype was picked up many times. The rearrangement uses TRBV7-9 and TRBJ2-7; the D gene is possibly TRBD1 (6 bases). This CDR3 contains 15 residues. The V end was cut by 1 base, the J end by 3 bases, with 13 bases between. Germline CDR1 and CDR2: SEHNR and FQNEAQ (reference sequence). CDR3 protein: CASSLGWQGNYEQYF. Written as DNA, the CDR3 is TGTGCCAGCAGCTTAGGGTGGCAGGGGAACTACGAGCAGTACTTC.

The J gene is TRBJ2-7, the V gene TRBV6-1, with 13 bases fitting TRBD2. V gave up 6 bases and J gave up 4 bases; unmatched junction bases: 6. This CDR3 is 15 amino acids long. From germline, CDR1 is MNHNS and CDR2 SASEGT. The DNA for the CDR3 is TGTGCCAGCAGACCGGGACTAGCGGGAAAGTACGAGCAGTACTTC. It translates to CASRPGLAGKYEQYF.

This clonotype was counted ten times or more. The J gene is TRBJ1-1, the V gene TRBV10-3; 11 positions agree with TRBD1. The CDR3 sequence is 14 residues long. V shed 4 bases and J 4 bases; nucleotides not matched to a gene: 2. Germline CDR1 is ENHRY and CDR2 is SYGVKD. The CDR3 DNA is TGTGCCATCAGTGGGGACAGGGGGACCACTGAAGCTTTCTTT. It codes for CAISGDRGTTEAFF.

At least ten counts were recorded for this clonotype. CDR3: CSARRGGSNTEAFF. The CDR3, as DNA: TGCAGTGCGAGGAGGGGTGGGTCGAACACTGAAGCTTTCTTT. The V and J genes are TRBV20-1 and TRBJ1-1; the D gene is possibly TRBD1 (5 bases). Per germline, CDR1 DFQATT and CDR2 SNEGSKA (reference sequence). The V gene lost 6 bases and the J gene lost 1 base, with 15 bases spanning the gap. CDR3 length: 14 amino acids.

Ten or more counts support this clonotype. V usage is TRBV15 and J usage is TRBJ2-6; D uncertain. Trimming stripped 0 bases from V and 4 bases from J, with 13 bases between. There are 17 residues in the CDR3. The V gene's germline CDR1 is LNHNV and CDR2 YYDKDF (reference sequence). The CDR3 sequence is CATSRDPAARGANVLTF. In nucleotides, the CDR3 is TGTGCCACCAGCAGAGATCCGGCGGCGAGGGGGGCCAACGTCCTGACTTTC.

This clonotype has more than one count but fewer than ten. The rearrangement links TRBV28 to TRBJ2-5; 9 bases line up with TRBD1. There are 15 residues in the CDR3. Looked up from germline, CDR1 is MDHEN and CDR2 is SYDVKM. Unmatched junction bases numbered 11, after V lost 6 bases and J lost 6 bases. This CDR3 is CASSETGGAGKTQYF. DNA for the CDR3: TGTGCCAGCAGCGAAACAGGGGGCGCAGGGAAGACCCAGTACTTC. The entire variable domain, with the rest obtained from reference TRBV28 and TRBJ2-5, is as follows: DVKVTQSSRYLVKRTGEKVFLECVQDMDHENMFWYRQDPGLGLRLIYFSYDVKMKEKGDIPEGYSVSREKKERFSLILESASTNQTSMYLCASSETGGAGKTQYFGPGTRLLVL.

The J gene is TRBJ1-5, the V gene TRBV6-5; D gene unclear. Trimming cost V 0 bases and J 4 bases, with 10 bases left between them. The CDR3 loop spans 15 amino acids. Germline V lookup: CDR1 MNHEY, CDR2 SVGAGI. The CDR3 DNA follows: TGTGCCAGCAGTTACTCTCGCCTTGGTAATCAGCCCCAGCATTTT. This codes for CASSYSRLGNQPQHF.

This clonotype was found many times. CDR3 in amino acids: CSARPASWQGDFYEQYF. In nucleotides, the CDR3 is TGCAGTGCTAGACCAGCCTCATGGCAGGGGGATTTCTACGAGCAGTACTTC. The chain joins TRBV20-1 to TRBJ2-7; 7 bases are a match to TRBD1. This CDR3 region has 17 residues. J was trimmed by 3 bases and V by 2 bases; bases with no gene match: 16. Per the germline V gene, CDR1 is DFQATT and CDR2 is SNEGSKA (reference sequence).

This clonotype was recorded only once. V usage is TRBV7-9 and J usage is TRBJ1-4; 8 bases line up with TRBD1. Germline V gene lookup returns CDR1 SEHNR and CDR2 FQNEAQ (reference sequence). This CDR3 is built from 15 residues. The trim removed 4 bases at V and 7 bases at J, leaving 8 bases unmatched. CDR3: CASSSRQGFTEKLFF. The DNA for the CDR3 is TGTGCCAGCAGCTCGCGACAGGGGTTCACTGAAAAACTGTTTTTT.

V gene TRBV7-9 combines with J gene TRBJ2-7; TRBD1 is a possible D gene (6 bases). This CDR3 has 15 residues. Trimming took off 5 bases at V and 7 bases at J, with 21 bases between the two ends. Germline CDR1 SEHNR, CDR2 FQNEAQ (reference sequence). The CDR3 loop is CASSQDVNRVEEQYF. CDR3 DNA: TGTGCCAGCAGCCAAGATGTGAACAGGGTAGAAGAGCAGTACTTC.

This clonotype was counted at least ten times. The genes are TRBV20-1 and TRBJ2-5; 7 bases are shared with TRBD1. Germline V CDR1 and CDR2: DFQATT, SNEGSKA (reference sequence). The trim removed 5 bases at V and 1 base at J, leaving 1 base unmatched. CDR3 size: 12 residues. The CDR3 loop reads CSAWDSQETQYF. CDR3 DNA: TGCAGTGCTTGGGACAGCCAAGAGACCCAGTACTTC.

The genes are TRBV25-1 and TRBJ2-5; 9 bases map to TRBD1. The V segment lost 6 bases and the J segment 5 bases; nucleotides outside the gene matches: 13. Germline CDR1 MGHDK, CDR2 SYGVNS. CDR3 size: 16 residues. The CDR3 DNA reads TGTGCCAGCAGCTTAATAGCCGGGGACAGGGAGGAGACCCAGTACTTC. Translation gives CASSLIAGDREETQYF. Full variable domain (rest looked up from reference TRBV25-1 and TRBJ2-5): EADIYQTPRYLVIGTGKKITLECSQTMGHDKMYWYQQDPGMELHLIHYSYGVNSTEKGDLSSESTVSRIRTEHFPLTLESARPSHTSQYLCASSLIAGDREETQYFGPGTRLLVL.

This clonotype was seen at least ten times. The chain is built from TRBV7-9 and TRBJ2-5, with D unresolved. Trimming cost V 5 bases and J 5 bases, with 12 bases left between them. The germline gives CDR1 SEHNR, CDR2 FQNEAQ (reference sequence). This CDR3 comprises 13 residues. The CDR3 loop is CASSQEKGETQYF. CDR3 bases: TGTGCCAGCAGCCAAGAAAAAGGCGAGACCCAGTACTTC.

The chain is built from TRBV12-3 or TRBV12-4 and TRBJ2-7; D is tentatively TRBD1 or TRBD2 (5 bases each). The CDR3 extends over 12 amino acids. The ends were cut back, 4 bases at V and 7 bases at J, with 11 bases in the middle. CDR3 protein: CASSWDGDEQYF. The DNA for the CDR3 is TGTGCCAGCAGTTGGGACGGGGATGAGCAGTACTTC.

The chain is built from TRBV20-1 and TRBJ2-7; a possible D gene is TRBD2 (5 bases). CDR1 and CDR2 (germline): DFQATT, SNEGSKA (reference sequence). The CDR3 length is 14 residues. Trimming removed 6 bases at V and 2 bases at J, with 17 bases between. The CDR3 sequence is CSAYTDSNTYEQYF. The CDR3 bases are TGCAGTGCCTATACGGACTCGAACACCTACGAGCAGTACTTC.

Only a few counts were recorded for this clonotype. The CDR3 sequence is CSVRPGAAGELFF. For the CDR3, the DNA is TGCAGCGTTAGACCAGGGGCGGCCGGGGAGCTGTTTTTT. The chain employs TRBV29-1 and TRBJ2-2, with D maybe TRBD1 (6 bases). Trimming cost V 5 bases and J 6 bases, with 13 bases left between them. Germline V gives CDR1 SQVTM, CDR2 ANQGSEA. CDR3 size: 13 residues.

The V and J genes are TRBV4-3 and TRBJ1-4, with D possibly being TRBD1 (6 bases). The CDR3 covers 15 residues. Trimming took off 1 base at V and 7 bases at J, with 13 bases between the two ends. Germline assignment: CDR1 LGHNA and CDR2 YSLEER. The CDR3 DNA reads TGCGCCAGCAGCCAAGTTGCAGGGGCTAGTGAAAAACTGTTTTTT. It encodes CASSQVAGASEKLFF.